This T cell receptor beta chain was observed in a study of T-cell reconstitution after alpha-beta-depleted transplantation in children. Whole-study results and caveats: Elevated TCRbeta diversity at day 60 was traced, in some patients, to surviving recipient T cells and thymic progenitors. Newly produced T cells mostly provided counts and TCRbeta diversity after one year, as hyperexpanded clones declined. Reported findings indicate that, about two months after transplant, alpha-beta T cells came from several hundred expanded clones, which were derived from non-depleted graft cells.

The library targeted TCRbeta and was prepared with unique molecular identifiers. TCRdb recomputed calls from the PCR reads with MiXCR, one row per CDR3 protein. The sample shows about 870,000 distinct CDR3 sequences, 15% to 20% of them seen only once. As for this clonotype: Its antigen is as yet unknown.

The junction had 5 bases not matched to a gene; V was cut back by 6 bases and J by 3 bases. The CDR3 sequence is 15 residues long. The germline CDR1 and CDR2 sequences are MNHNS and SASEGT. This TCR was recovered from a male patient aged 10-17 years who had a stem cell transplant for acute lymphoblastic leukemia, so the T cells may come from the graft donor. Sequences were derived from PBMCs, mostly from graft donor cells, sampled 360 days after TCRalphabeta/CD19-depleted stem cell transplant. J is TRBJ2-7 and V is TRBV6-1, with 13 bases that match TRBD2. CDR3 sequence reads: CASRPLAGGDYEQYF. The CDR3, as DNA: TGTGCCAGCAGACCACTAGCGGGAGGGGACTACGAGCAGTACTTC.